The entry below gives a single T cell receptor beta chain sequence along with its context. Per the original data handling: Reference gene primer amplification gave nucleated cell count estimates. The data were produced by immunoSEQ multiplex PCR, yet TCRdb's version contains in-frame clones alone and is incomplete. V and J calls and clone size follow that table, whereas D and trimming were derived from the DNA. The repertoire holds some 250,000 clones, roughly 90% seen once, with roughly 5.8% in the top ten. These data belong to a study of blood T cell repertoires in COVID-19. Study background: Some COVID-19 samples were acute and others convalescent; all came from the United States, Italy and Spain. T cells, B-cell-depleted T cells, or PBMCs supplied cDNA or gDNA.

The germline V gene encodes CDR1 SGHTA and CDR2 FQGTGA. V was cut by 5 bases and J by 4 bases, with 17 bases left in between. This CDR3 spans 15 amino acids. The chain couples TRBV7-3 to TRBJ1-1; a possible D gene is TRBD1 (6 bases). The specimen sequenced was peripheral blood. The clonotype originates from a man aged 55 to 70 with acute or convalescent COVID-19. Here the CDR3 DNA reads TGTGCCAGCAGCCTTATCCAGGGGATAGGCACTGAAGCTTTCTTT. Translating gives CASSLIQGIGTEAFF.